This T cell receptor (beta chain) was found in a study of T cell repertoires in cytomegalovirus infection. Comment on this clonotype: Its target is not known.

CDR3 length: 16 amino acids. V lost 3 bases to trimming and J lost 1 base; unmatched junction nucleotides: 9. The germline V gene encodes CDR1 DFQATT and CDR2 SNEGSKA (reference sequence). TCRdb re-called the reads with MiXCR, one entry per CDR3 protein. The sample has approximately 300,000 distinct CDR3 sequences; 20% to 25% are singletons. This sequence originates from a human donor in good health (CMV status not recorded). Some clones in this sample may be carry-over from other donors' samples. The rearrangement links TRBV20-1 to TRBJ2-5, with 9 bases matching TRBD2. Here the sequenced sample was cultured PBMCs, taken from culture after CMV antigen stimulation. CDR3 DNA: TGCAGTGCTAGCGCGGGGGGGGTGGGAGTCCAAGAGACCCAGTACTTC. It codes for CSASAGGVGVQETQYF.